The rows below give T cell receptor beta chains drawn from one sample of a study of T-cell memory formation after mild COVID-19. TCRdb re-analysed the 5' RACE reads in MiXCR, keeping a single row per CDR3 protein. The sample contains about 430,000 distinct CDR3 sequences, 15% to 20% of which appear only once. Sample: PBMCs or a T cell subset sorted from them (not recorded which). These receptors originate from a man younger than 35 who had mild COVID-19 (a few samples of this study predate the infection). Cell type and time point are not known. The conserved cysteine and the conserved F or W are not part of the CDR3 here.

J gene,V gene,CDR3 protein
TRBJ1-5,TRBV20-1,SARRGLGPQH
TRBJ1-1,TRBV2,ASGVAGLNTEAF
TRBJ2-5,TRBV5-1,ASSLGTVTQETQY
TRBJ1-5,TRBV2,AGRPSSNQPQH
TRBJ1-1,TRBV11-3,ASSLDKGEAF
TRBJ2-1,TRBV4-3,ASSQSYSYNEQF
TRBJ1-4,TRBV20-1,STRTQGVIATNEKLF
TRBJ2-1,TRBV6-2/TRBV6-3,ASSVGRGSRSYNEQF
TRBJ1-6,TRBV29-1,SASQGANSPLH
TRBJ2-5,TRBV5-6,ASTRRGKETQY
TRBJ1-5,TRBV19,ASTRTGGFGPQH
TRBJ2-3,TRBV20-1,SAREGTGGDTQY
TRBJ2-5,TRBV7-3,ASSLTTGSLQY
TRBJ1-5,TRBV7-3,ASSLWAGPYQPQH
TRBJ1-2,TRBV29-1,SVAGLYGYT
TRBJ1-6,TRBV4-3,ASSQDLPGPDPLH
TRBJ1-5,TRBV20-1,SATSGTNNQPQH
TRBJ2-1,TRBV5-4,ASSGGSTSYNEQF
TRBJ1-1,TRBV19,ASSIQAGYTEAF
TRBJ1-2,TRBV7-2,ASSSGQTNYGYT
TRBJ2-1,TRBV25-1,ASSEPLAGLNEQF
TRBJ2-1,TRBV5-1,ASSLRTSGASSYNEQF
TRBJ2-7,TRBV7-6,ASSLEQLYEQY
TRBJ2-5,TRBV7-8,ASSRLAGGGYETQY
TRBJ2-2,TRBV6-4,ASSEGPRTTGELF
TRBJ2-3,TRBV7-2,ASSRDFYTDTQY
TRBJ2-2,TRBV7-8,ASSLLETTGELF
TRBJ1-1,TRBV20-1,SARDKDRGGGSAF
TRBJ2-5,TRBV11-2,ASSSQESRETQY
TRBJ2-3,TRBV7-3,ASSYSGGATDTQY
TRBJ1-6,TRBV11-2,ASSLRSGVSPLH
TRBJ1-1,TRBV6-1,ASSEAPTGGTEAF
TRBJ2-5,TRBV7-3,ASSPEGQYQTQY
TRBJ1-1,TRBV5-1,ASREEVNTEAF
TRBJ1-6,TRBV5-1,ASSLGQGSSPLH
TRBJ2-4,TRBV14,ASTRFGAGAILAKNIQY
TRBJ2-5,TRBV29-1,SVAGVESETQY
TRBJ1-4,TRBV4-1,ASSQEVVAEKLF
TRBJ2-3,TRBV7-6,ASSPTGGLDTQY
TRBJ1-2,TRBV7-2,ASSSRTGGGYT
TRBJ2-2,TRBV24-1,ATSSGPDGELF
TRBJ2-1,TRBV5-1,ASSLDRREVNEQF
TRBJ2-1,TRBV7-2,ASSPTTSAYNEQF
TRBJ1-1,TRBV9,ASSPFRGPNTEAF
TRBJ2-5,TRBV7-9,ASSQDRPQETQY
TRBJ2-7,TRBV12-3/TRBV12-4,ASSFEAGGPYEQY
TRBJ2-2,TRBV6-2/TRBV6-3,ASSYRDRVTTGELF